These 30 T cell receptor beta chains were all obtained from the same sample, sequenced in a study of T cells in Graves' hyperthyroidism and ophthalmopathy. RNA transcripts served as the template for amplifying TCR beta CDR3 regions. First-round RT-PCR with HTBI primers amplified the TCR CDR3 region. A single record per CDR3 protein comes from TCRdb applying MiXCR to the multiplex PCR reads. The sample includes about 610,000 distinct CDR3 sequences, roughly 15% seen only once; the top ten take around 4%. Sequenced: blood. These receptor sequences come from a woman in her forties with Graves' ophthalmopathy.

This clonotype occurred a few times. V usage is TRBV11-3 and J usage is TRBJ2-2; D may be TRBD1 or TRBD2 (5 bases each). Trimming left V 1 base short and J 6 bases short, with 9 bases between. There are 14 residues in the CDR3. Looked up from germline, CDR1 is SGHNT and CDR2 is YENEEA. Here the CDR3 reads CASSLGRDPGELFF. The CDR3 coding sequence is TGTGCCAGCAGCTTAGGAAGGGACCCCGGGGAGCTGTTTTTT.

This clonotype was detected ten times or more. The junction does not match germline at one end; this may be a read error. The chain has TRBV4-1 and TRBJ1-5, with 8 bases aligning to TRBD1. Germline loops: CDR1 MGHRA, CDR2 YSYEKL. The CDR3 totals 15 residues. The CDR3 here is CASSPGQGSNQPQHF. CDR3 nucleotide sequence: TGTGCCAGCAGTCCCGGACAGGGAAGCAATCAGCCCCAGCATTTT.

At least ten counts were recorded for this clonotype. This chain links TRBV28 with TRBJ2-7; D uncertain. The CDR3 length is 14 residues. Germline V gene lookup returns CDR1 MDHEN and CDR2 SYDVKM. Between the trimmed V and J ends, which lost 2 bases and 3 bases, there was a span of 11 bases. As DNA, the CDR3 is TGTGCCAGCAGTTTAGACACACAGATCTACGAGCAGTACTTC. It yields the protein CASSLDTQIYEQYF. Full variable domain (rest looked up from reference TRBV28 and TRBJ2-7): DVKVTQSSRYLVKRTGEKVFLECVQDMDHENMFWYRQDPGLGLRLIYFSYDVKMKEKGDIPEGYSVSREKKERFSLILESASTNQTSMYLCASSLDTQIYEQYFGPGTRLTVT.

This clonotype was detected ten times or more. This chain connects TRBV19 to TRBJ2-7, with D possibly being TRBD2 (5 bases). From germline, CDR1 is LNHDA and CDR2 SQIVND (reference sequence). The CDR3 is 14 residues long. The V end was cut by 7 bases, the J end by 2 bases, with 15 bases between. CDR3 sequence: CASTQGIGTYEQYF. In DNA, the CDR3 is TGTGCCAGTACTCAAGGGATCGGGACCTACGAGCAGTACTTC.

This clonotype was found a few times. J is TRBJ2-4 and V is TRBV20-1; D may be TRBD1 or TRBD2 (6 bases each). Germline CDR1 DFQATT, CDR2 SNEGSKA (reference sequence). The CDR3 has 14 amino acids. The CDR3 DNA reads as TGCAGCGCGGACTATACGACCGGACAGAACATTCAGTACTTC. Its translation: CSADYTTGQNIQYF.

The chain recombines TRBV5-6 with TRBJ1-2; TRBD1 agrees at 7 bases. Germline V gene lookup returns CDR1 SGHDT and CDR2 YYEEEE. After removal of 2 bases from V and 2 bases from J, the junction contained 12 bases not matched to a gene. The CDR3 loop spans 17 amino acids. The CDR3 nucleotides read TGTGCCAGCAGCTTATATTTAGGACAGGCGTCGAACTATGGCTACACCTTC. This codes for CASSLYLGQASNYGYTF. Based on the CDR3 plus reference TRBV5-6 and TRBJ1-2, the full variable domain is DAGVTQSPTHLIKTRGQQVTLRCSPKSGHDTVSWYQQALGQGPQFIFQYYEEEERQRGNFPDRFSGHQFPNYSSELNVNALLLGDSALYLCASSLYLGQASNYGYTFGSGTRLTVV.

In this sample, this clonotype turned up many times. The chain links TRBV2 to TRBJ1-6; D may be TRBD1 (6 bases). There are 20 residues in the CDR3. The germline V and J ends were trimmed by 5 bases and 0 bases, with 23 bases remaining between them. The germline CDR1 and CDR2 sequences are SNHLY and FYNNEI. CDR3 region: CASSPSATGFLSSYNSPLHF. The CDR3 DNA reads TGTGCCAGCAGTCCCTCGGCCACAGGGTTCTTAAGCTCCTATAATTCACCCCTCCACTTT.

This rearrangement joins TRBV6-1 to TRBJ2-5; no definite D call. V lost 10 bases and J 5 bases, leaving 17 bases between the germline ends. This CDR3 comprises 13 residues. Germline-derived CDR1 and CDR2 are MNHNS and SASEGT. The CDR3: CATAEGRRETQYF. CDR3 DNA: TGTGCCACCGCAGAAGGGCGTCGGGAGACCCAGTACTTC.

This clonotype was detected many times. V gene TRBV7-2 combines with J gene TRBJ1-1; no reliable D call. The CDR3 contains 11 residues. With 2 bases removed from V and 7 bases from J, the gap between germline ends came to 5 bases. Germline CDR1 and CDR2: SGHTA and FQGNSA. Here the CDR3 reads CASSLFNEAFF. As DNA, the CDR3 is TGTGCCAGCAGCTTATTTAATGAAGCTTTCTTT. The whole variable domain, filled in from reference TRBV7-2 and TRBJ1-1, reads GAGVSQSPSNKVTEKGKDVELRCDPISGHTALYWYRQSLGQGLEFLIYFQGNSAPDKSGLPSDRFSAERTGGSVSTLTIQRTQQEDSAVYLCASSLFNEAFFGQGTRLTVV.

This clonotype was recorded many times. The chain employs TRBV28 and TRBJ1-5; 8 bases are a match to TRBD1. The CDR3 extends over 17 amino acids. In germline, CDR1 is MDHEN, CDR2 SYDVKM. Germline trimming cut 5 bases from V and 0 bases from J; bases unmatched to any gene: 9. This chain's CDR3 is CASSPGTGYYSNQPQHF. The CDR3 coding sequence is TGTGCCAGCAGTCCCGGGACAGGCTATTATAGCAATCAGCCCCAGCATTTT.

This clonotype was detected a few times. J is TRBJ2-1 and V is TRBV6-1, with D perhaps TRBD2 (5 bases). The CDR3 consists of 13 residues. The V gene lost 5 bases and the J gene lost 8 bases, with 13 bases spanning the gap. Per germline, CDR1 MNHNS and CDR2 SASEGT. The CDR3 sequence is CASSSVPRDEQFF. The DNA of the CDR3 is TGTGCCAGCAGTTCCGTTCCGAGGGATGAGCAGTTCTTC.

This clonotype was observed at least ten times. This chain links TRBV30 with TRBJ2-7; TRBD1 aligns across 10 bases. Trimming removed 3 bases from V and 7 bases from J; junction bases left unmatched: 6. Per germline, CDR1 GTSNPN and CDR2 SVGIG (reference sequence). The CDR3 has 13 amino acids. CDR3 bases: TGTGCCTGGAGGTCTCCGGACAGGGGGGAGCAGTACTTC. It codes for CAWRSPDRGEQYF.

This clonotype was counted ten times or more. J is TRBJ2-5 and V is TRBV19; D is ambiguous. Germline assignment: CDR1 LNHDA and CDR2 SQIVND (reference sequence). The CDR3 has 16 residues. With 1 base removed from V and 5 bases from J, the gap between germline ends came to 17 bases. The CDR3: CASSIGARIDGETQYF. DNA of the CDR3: TGTGCCAGTAGTATAGGGGCCAGGATCGACGGGGAGACCCAGTACTTC. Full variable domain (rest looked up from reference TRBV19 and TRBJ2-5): DGGITQSPKYLFRKEGQNVTLSCEQNLNHDAMYWYRQDPGQGLRLIYYSQIVNDFQKGDIAEGYSVSREKKESFPLTVTSAQKNPTAFYLCASSIGARIDGETQYFGPGTRLLVL.

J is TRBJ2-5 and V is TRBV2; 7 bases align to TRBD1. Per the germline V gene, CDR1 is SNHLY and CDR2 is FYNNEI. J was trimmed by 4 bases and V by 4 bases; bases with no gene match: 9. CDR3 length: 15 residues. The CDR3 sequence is CASSGTGVIRETQYF. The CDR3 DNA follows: TGTGCCAGCAGTGGCACAGGGGTTATTCGAGAGACCCAGTACTTC.

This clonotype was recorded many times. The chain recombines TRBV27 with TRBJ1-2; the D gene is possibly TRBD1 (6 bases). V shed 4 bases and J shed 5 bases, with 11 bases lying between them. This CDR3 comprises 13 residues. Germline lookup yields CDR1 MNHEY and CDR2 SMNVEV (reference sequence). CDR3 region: CASSSPDSYGYTF. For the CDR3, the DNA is TGTGCCAGCAGTTCCCCGGACAGTTATGGCTACACCTTC.

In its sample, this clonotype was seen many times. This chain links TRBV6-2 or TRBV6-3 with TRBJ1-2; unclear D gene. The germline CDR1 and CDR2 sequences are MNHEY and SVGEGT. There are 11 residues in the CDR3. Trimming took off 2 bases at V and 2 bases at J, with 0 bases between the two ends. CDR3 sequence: CASSYNYGYTF. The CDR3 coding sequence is TGTGCCAGCAGTTACAACTATGGCTACACCTTC.

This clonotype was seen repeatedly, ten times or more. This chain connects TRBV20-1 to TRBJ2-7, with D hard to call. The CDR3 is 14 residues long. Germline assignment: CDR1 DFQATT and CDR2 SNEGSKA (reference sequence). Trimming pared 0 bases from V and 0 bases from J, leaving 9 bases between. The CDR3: CSARDFGSSYEQYF. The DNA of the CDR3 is TGCAGTGCTAGAGATTTCGGTAGCTCCTACGAGCAGTACTTC.

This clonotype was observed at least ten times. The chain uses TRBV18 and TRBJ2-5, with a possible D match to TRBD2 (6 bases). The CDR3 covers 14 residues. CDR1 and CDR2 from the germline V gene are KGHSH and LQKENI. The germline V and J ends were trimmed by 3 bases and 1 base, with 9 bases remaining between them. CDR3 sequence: CASSPKTSQETQYF. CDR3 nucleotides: TGTGCCAGCTCACCCAAGACTAGCCAAGAGACCCAGTACTTC.

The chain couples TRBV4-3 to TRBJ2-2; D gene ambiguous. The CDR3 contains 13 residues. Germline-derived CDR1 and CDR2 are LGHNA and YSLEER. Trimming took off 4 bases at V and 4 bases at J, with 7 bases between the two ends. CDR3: CASSRGPTGELFF. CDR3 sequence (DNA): TGCGCCAGCAGCCGCGGACCCACCGGGGAGCTGTTTTTT.

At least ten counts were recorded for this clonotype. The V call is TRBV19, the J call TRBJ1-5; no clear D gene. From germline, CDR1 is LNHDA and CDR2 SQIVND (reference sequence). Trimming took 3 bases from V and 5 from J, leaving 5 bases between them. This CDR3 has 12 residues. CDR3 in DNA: TGTGCCAGTAGTATCAGGCATCAGCCCCAGCATTTT. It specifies CASSIRHQPQHF.

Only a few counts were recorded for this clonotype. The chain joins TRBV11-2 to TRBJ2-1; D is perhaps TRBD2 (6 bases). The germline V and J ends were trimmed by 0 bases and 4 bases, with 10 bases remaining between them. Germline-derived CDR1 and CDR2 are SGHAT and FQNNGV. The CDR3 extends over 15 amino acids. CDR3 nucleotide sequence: TGTGCCAGCAGCTTAGATTGGGCGGGATACAATGAGCAGTTCTTC. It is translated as CASSLDWAGYNEQFF.

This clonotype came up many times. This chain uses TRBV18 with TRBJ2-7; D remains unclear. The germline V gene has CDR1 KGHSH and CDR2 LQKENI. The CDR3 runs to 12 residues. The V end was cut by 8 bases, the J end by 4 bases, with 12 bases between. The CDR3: CASSPDGYEQYF. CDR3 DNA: TGTGCCAGCAGTCCGGACGGTTACGAGCAGTACTTC.

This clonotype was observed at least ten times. CDR3 bases: TGTGCCACCAGGGAAGCGGGAGTCAAAAACATTCAGTACTTC. Protein: CATREAGVKNIQYF. The rearrangement links TRBV15 to TRBJ2-4, with TRBD2 identical over 8 bases. Germline CDR1 and CDR2: LNHNV and YYDKDF (reference sequence). The CDR3 has 14 residues. V shed 6 bases, J shed 3 bases, and the junction held 4 bases outside the gene matches.

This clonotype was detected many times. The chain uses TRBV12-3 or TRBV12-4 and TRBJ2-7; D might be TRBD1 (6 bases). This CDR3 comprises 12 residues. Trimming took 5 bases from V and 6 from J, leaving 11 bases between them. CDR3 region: CASSPTGSEQYF. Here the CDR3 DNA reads TGTGCCAGCAGTCCTACAGGGAGCGAGCAGTACTTC.

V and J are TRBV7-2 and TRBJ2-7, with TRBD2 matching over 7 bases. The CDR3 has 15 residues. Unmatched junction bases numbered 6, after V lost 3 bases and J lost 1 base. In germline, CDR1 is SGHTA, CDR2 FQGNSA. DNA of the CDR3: TGTGCCAGCAGCTTCGGGGACTACCGATCCTACGAGCAGTACTTC. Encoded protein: CASSFGDYRSYEQYF.

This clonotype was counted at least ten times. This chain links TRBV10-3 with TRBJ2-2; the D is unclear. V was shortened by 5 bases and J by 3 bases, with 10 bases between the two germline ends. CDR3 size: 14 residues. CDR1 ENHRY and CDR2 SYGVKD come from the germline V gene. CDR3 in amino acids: CAISPPSDTGELFF. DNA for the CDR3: TGTGCCATCAGTCCCCCTTCAGACACCGGGGAGCTGTTTTTT.

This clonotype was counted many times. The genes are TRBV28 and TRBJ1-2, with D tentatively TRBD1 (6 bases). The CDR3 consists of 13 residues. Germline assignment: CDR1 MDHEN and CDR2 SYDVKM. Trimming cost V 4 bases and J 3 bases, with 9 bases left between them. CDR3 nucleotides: TGTGCCAGCAGTTCCGGGACACACTATGGCTACACCTTC. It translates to CASSSGTHYGYTF.

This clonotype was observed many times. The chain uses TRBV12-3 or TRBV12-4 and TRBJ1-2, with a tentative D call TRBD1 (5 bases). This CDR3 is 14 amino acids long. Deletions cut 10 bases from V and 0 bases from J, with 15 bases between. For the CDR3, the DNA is TGTGCCATTCGGACGGGGGGATCTAACTATGGCTACACCTTC. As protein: CAIRTGGSNYGYTF.

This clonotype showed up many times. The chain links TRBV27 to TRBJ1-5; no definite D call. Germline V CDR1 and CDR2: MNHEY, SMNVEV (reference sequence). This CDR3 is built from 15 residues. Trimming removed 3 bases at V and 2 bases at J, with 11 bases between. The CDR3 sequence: CASSFGGHGNQPQHF. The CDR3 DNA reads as TGTGCCAGCAGTTTTGGCGGGCATGGCAATCAGCCCCAGCATTTT.

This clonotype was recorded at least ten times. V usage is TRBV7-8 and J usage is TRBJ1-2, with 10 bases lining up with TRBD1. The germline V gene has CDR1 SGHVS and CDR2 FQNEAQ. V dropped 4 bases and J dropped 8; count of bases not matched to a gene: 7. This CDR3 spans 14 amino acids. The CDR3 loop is CASSSPGTGDGYTF. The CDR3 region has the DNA TGTGCCAGCAGCTCCCCCGGGACAGGGGACGGCTACACCTTC.